The sequence of this T cell receptor beta chain was determined in a study of blood T cell repertoires in COVID-19. The CDR3 is made up of 18 amino acids. CDR1 is SGHRS, CDR2 YFSETQ, per germline. The J segment lost 2 bases and the V segment lost 0 bases, leaving 10 bases of the junction unmatched. Some clones are missing from TCRdb's copy, which holds only in-frame ones; the method was immunoSEQ multiplex PCR. The sample holds approximately 500,000 clones, 88% seen once. Assignments of participants to cohorts depended upon their own reported clinical history. The sequenced sample consisted of PBMCs or T cells enriched from blood (not recorded which). The chain links TRBV5-1 to TRBJ2-5, with 10 bases lining up with TRBD2. This sequence originates from a woman in her 40s who had recovered from COVID-19. The CDR3 loop reads CASSLAEAGGRTQETQYF. In DNA, the CDR3 is TGCGCCAGCAGCTTGGCCGAAGCGGGAGGGCGTACTCAAGAGACCCAGTACTTC. The full variable domain, its missing parts supplied by reference TRBV5-1 and TRBJ2-5, is KAGVTQTPRYLIKTRGQQVTLSCSPISGHRSVSWYQQTPGQGLQFLFEYFSETQRNKGNFPGRFSGRQFSNSRSEMNVSTLELGDSALYLCASSLAEAGGRTQETQYFGPGTRLLVL.